This TCR beta chain was documented in a study of blood T cells in healthy people across ages. Regarding the study as a whole: Older age went with lower TCR beta diversity per million T cells, in a roughly linear way. Long-lived donors had more naive CD4+ cells and higher diversity than aged donors. Estimates of total diversity, which came from one million sequenced T cells, were considered to be underestimates.

The CDR3 totals 15 residues. Germline assignment: CDR1 SGHRS and CDR2 YFSETQ. Trimming cost V 4 bases and J 5 bases, with 18 bases left between them. A second PCR, run for about 7 to 12 cycles, used a sample-barcoded 5' primer plus a J-beta primer mix. One entry per CDR3 protein, called by TCRdb with MiXCR from the 5' RACE reads. The sample lists around 1,500,000 distinct CDR3 sequences; under 30% were seen once. Notes on this clonotype: Antigen specificity is unknown.

The sample comprised blood. The receptor was derived from a woman aged 25 to 45 in good health. This chain links TRBV5-1 with TRBJ1-2; D is possibly TRBD1 (6 bases). CDR3 sequence: CASSPYGGPGYGYTF. The CDR3 nucleotides are TGCGCCAGCAGCCCGTACGGGGGGCCTGGATATGGCTACACCTTC.